These 30 T cell receptor beta chains were sequenced from one sample in a study of metastatic and nonmetastatic thyroid tumors. Each patient went into thyroid surgery without having received any treatment. TCRdb redid the clone calls on the PCR reads using MiXCR. This table holds roughly 45,000 clones, about 3.3% found once. The sequencing sample was made of blood. These receptors all come from a female donor with papillary thyroid cancer or a benign thyroid nodule (not recorded which). Some clones in this sample may be carry-over from other donors' samples.

This clone was seen many times. This sequence joins TRBV6-1 and TRBJ1-2; D is perhaps TRBD1 (6 bases). Trimming took 5 bases from V and 6 from J, leaving 16 bases between them. Germline V CDR1 and CDR2: MNHNS, SASEGT. The CDR3 runs to 14 residues. CDR3 nucleotides: TGTGCCAGCAGTCCAATCGACAGGAGGGATGGCTACACCTTC. Its translation is CASSPIDRRDGYTF.

This clone occurred a few times. V usage is TRBV2 and J usage is TRBJ1-2; possible D gene TRBD1, 6 bases. The CDR3 covers 13 residues. Trimming stripped 7 bases from V and 4 bases from J, with 13 bases between. Germline V CDR1 and CDR2: SNHLY, FYNNEI. CDR3 region: CASTVQGPYGYTF. In DNA form, the CDR3 reads TGTGCCAGCACTGTACAGGGCCCCTATGGCTACACCTTC.

The rearrangement joins TRBV6-2 or TRBV6-3 to TRBJ2-1, with a possible D match to TRBD1 (5 bases). V was shortened by 7 bases and J by 0 bases, with 16 bases between the two germline ends. The CDR3 contains 16 residues. Germline values: CDR1 MNHEY, CDR2 SVGEGT. CDR3 protein: CASMKQVLSSYNEQFF. As DNA, the CDR3 is TGTGCCAGCATGAAACAGGTCCTTAGCTCCTACAATGAGCAGTTCTTC.

This clone has ten or more counts. The chain joins TRBV19 to TRBJ2-1; D may be TRBD2 (5 bases). The germline V gene encodes CDR1 LNHDA and CDR2 SQIVND (reference sequence). Trimming cost V 5 bases and J 8 bases, with 19 bases left between them. There are 15 residues in the CDR3. CDR3 loop: CASSPEGLALYEQFF. Written as DNA, the CDR3 is TGTGCCAGTAGTCCCGAAGGCCTAGCTCTTTATGAGCAGTTCTTC.

This clone was seen ten or more times. Distinct nucleotide sequences in the sample also encode this CDR3. CDR3 sequence reads: CASSSTYKNEQFF. The CDR3 coding sequence is TGTGCCAGCAGCTCGACGTACAAGAATGAGCAGTTCTTC. This sequence joins TRBV7-6 and TRBJ2-1; D unclear. The CDR3 is 13 amino acids. Trimming shortened V by 4 bases and J by 7 bases, and 11 bases separated the two germline ends. Germline CDR1 and CDR2: SGHVS and FNYEAQ.

This clone appeared many times. V is TRBV29-1 and J is TRBJ1-1; D not resolved. With 5 bases removed from V and 4 bases from J, the gap between germline ends came to 17 bases. The CDR3 length is 14 residues. Looked up from germline, CDR1 is SQVTM and CDR2 is ANQGSEA. CDR3 sequence: CSVTPGERGTEAFF. The CDR3 DNA reads as TGCAGCGTTACACCCGGGGAGCGGGGCACTGAAGCTTTCTTT.

This sequence joins TRBV12-3 or TRBV12-4 and TRBJ1-5; TRBD1 matches 8 bases. V shed 6 bases and J 6 bases; nucleotides not matched to a gene: 4. The CDR3 runs to 13 residues. CDR3 nucleotides: TGTGCCAGCAGGAAGACAGGGGCTCAGCCCCAGCATTTT. Translation gives CASRKTGAQPQHF.

This clone was found many times. The V call is TRBV19, the J call TRBJ2-5; perhaps TRBD1 as D (5 bases). The V gene's germline CDR1 is LNHDA and CDR2 SQIVND (reference sequence). This CDR3 has 15 residues. Trimming left V 0 bases short and J 2 bases short, with 10 bases between. CDR3 sequence reads: CASSIDQGRQETQYF. CDR3 coding DNA: TGTGCCAGTAGTATAGACCAGGGTAGACAAGAGACCCAGTACTTC.

This clone has more than one count but fewer than ten. For the CDR3, the DNA is TGTGCCAGTAGTATCGGCACGAGACTAGTGCCCGGGGAGCTGTTTTTT. Translation: CASSIGTRLVPGELFF. The chain has TRBV19 and TRBJ2-2; D possibly corresponds to TRBD2 (6 bases). V lost 3 bases and J lost 6, with 17 bases in between. Germline CDR1 reads LNHDA; CDR2 reads SQIVND (reference sequence). This CDR3 has 16 amino acids.

This clone has more than one count but fewer than ten. Germline is not matched at one junction end, which may reflect a read error. This CDR3 is also generated by other DNA sequences in the sample. This CDR3 reads CASRTMGSGTSTGELFF. In nucleotides, the CDR3 is TGTGCGAGCAGAACTATGGGAAGCGGGACGAGCACCGGGGAGCTTTTTTTT. This chain uses TRBV7-9 with TRBJ2-2, with TRBD2 matching 7 bases. Germline CDR1 SEHNR, CDR2 FQNEAQ (reference sequence). The CDR3 is 17 residues long.

This clone showed up many times. The rearrangement joins TRBV20-1 to TRBJ2-5; D is unclear. CDR1 and CDR2 from the germline V gene are DFQATT and SNEGSKA (reference sequence). V lost 1 base and J 3 bases, leaving 15 bases between the germline ends. This CDR3 comprises 15 residues. CDR3 region: CSARVYGQRKETQYF. CDR3 in DNA: TGCAGTGCTAGAGTCTACGGCCAAAGGAAAGAGACCCAGTACTTC.

CDR3 in DNA: TGTGCCAGCAGTTACGGGGACAGGGGAAACACCATATATTTT. Protein product: CASSYGDRGNTIYF. The genes are TRBV6-2 or TRBV6-3 and TRBJ1-3, with TRBD1 matching over 8 bases. The CDR3 sequence is 14 residues long. In germline, CDR1 is MNHEY, CDR2 SVGEGT. The J segment lost 4 bases and the V segment lost 2 bases, leaving 1 base of the junction unmatched.

In this sample, this clone turned up many times. The rearrangement joins TRBV5-5 to TRBJ2-3, with 11 positions matching TRBD2. Germline V gene lookup returns CDR1 SGHKS and CDR2 YYEKEE (reference sequence). Losses at the gene ends were 1 base for V and 0 bases for J; bases not matched to a gene: 10. This CDR3 comprises 19 residues. This CDR3 is CASSLQLAGGPLSTDTQYF. DNA for the CDR3: TGTGCCAGCAGCTTGCAGTTAGCGGGAGGGCCGTTGAGCACAGATACGCAGTATTTT.

This clone was picked up many times. The chain couples TRBV5-6 to TRBJ2-7; no clear D. This CDR3 has 14 amino acids. Germline V lookup: CDR1 SGHDT, CDR2 YYEEEE. Trimming cost V 1 base and J 0 bases, with 8 bases left between them. The CDR3 here is CASSLRTASYEQYF. The CDR3 region has the DNA TGTGCCAGCAGCTTGCGAACAGCCTCCTACGAGCAGTACTTC.

This clone was recorded at least ten times. The chain employs TRBV14 and TRBJ2-1, with no clear D. The CDR3 length is 14 residues. Germline V gene data show CDR1 as SGHDN and CDR2 as FVKESK. Trimming left V 8 bases short and J 10 bases short, with 21 bases between. The CDR3 DNA is TGTGCCAGCCTTCTTGGGAAATTACAATGCGAGCAGTTCTTC. Its translation is CASLLGKLQCEQFF.

V is TRBV28 and J is TRBJ1-1; TRBD1 might be the D (5 bases). CDR1 is MDHEN, CDR2 SYDVKM, per germline. The CDR3 extends over 14 amino acids. V lost 6 bases and J 9 bases, leaving 20 bases between the germline ends. The CDR3 spells CASRKPGRVNKAFF. CDR3 coding DNA: TGTGCCAGCAGGAAACCGGGACGGGTTAATAAAGCTTTCTTT.

This clone has more than one count but fewer than ten. The rearrangement uses TRBV7-9 and TRBJ1-3; possibly TRBD1 for D (5 bases). Germline CDR1 is SEHNR and CDR2 is FQNEAQ (reference sequence). The CDR3 totals 15 residues. Trimming took 3 bases from V and 0 from J, leaving 9 bases between them. CDR3 residues: CASSFIGGSGNTIYF. The CDR3 bases are TGTGCCAGCAGCTTTATCGGGGGCTCTGGAAACACCATATATTTT.

Many counts were recorded for this clone. The V gene is TRBV12-3 or TRBV12-4, the J gene TRBJ1-5; TRBD1 is a possible D gene (6 bases). V shed 6 bases and J shed 3 bases, with 12 bases lying between them. This CDR3 spans 14 amino acids. Here the CDR3 DNA reads TGTGCCAGCAGGCCTACAGGGTCCAATCAGCCCCAGCATTTT. The encoded protein is CASRPTGSNQPQHF.

This clone was found many times. The gene calls are TRBV3-1 and TRBJ2-7; TRBD2 matches at 9 bases. Germline V lookup: CDR1 LGHDT, CDR2 YNNKEL (reference sequence). The CDR3 sequence is 14 residues long. The V and J ends lost 6 bases and 6 bases, in that order; junction bases with no gene match: 9. The CDR3 nucleotides read TGTGCCAGCAGTAGCGGGAGAGGGGTAGTCGAGCAGTACTTC. Protein sequence: CASSSGRGVVEQYF.

This clone was recorded many times. V usage is TRBV5-1 and J usage is TRBJ2-5; 7 nucleotides agree with TRBD2. V was pared by 0 bases and J by 2 bases, with 7 bases of the junction left unmatched. Germline lookup yields CDR1 SGHRS and CDR2 YFSETQ. This CDR3 region has 16 residues. The CDR3 region has the DNA TGCGCCAGCAGCTTGGAGGCTAGCGGACCACAAGAGACCCAGTACTTC. As protein: CASSLEASGPQETQYF.

This clone was seen only a few times. V usage is TRBV27 and J usage is TRBJ1-5; D uncertain. The CDR3 consists of 13 residues. In germline, CDR1 is MNHEY, CDR2 SMNVEV (reference sequence). With 5 bases removed from V and 6 bases from J, the gap between germline ends came to 11 bases. DNA for the CDR3: TGTGCCAGCAGTCCCCCCTCCGGTCAGCCCCAGCATTTT. This gives the protein CASSPPSGQPQHF.

In its sample, this clone was seen a few times. The V call is TRBV6-2 or TRBV6-3, the J call TRBJ2-3; D not resolved. The V gene lost 6 bases and the J gene lost 0 bases, with 4 bases spanning the gap. The germline gives CDR1 MNHEY, CDR2 SVGEGT. The CDR3 is 12 amino acids. The CDR3 protein is CASRSSTDTQYF. DNA of the CDR3: TGTGCCAGCAGATCTAGCACAGATACGCAGTATTTT.

This chain joins TRBV6-2 or TRBV6-3 and TRBJ2-3, with 7 bases aligning to TRBD2. Germline loops: CDR1 MNHEY, CDR2 SVGEGT. This CDR3 contains 15 residues. J lost 5 bases, V lost 6 bases, and 11 bases had no gene match. In DNA, the CDR3 is TGTGCCAGCAGCCGAAAGGGAGGGCCTGGAGATACGCAGTATTTT. This gives the protein CASSRKGGPGDTQYF.

This clone occurred many times. J is TRBJ1-1 and V is TRBV10-3; no reliable D call. This CDR3 comprises 13 residues. The V end lost 3 bases, the J end lost 5 bases, and 10 bases lay between the germline ends. Per the germline V gene, CDR1 is ENHRY and CDR2 is SYGVKD. The chain's CDR3 is CAISDGPRTEAFF. The CDR3 DNA sequence: TGTGCCATCAGTGATGGACCTAGGACTGAAGCTTTCTTT.

The J gene is TRBJ1-2, the V gene TRBV19, with 8 nucleotides matching TRBD1. V dropped 7 bases and J dropped 6; count of bases not matched to a gene: 19. This CDR3 is 17 amino acids long. Germline CDR1 and CDR2: LNHDA and SQIVND (reference sequence). The CDR3 DNA sequence: TGTGCCAGTACTACCGGGACAGGTGGGCGCGGGGCCAATGGCTACACCTTC. As protein: CASTTGTGGRGANGYTF.

V gene TRBV25-1 combines with J gene TRBJ2-1; 9 bases align to TRBD2. CDR1 and CDR2 from the germline V gene are MGHDK and SYGVNS. There are 11 residues in the CDR3. V trimming: 8 bases; J trimming: 15 bases; junction bases outside the gene matches: 8. CDR3 residues: CASQTSGGWFF. The CDR3 DNA reads TGTGCCAGCCAGACTAGCGGCGGATGGTTCTTC. Based on the CDR3 plus reference TRBV25-1 and TRBJ2-1, the full variable domain is EADIYQTPRYLVIGTGKKITLECSQTMGHDKMYWYQQDPGMELHLIHYSYGVNSTEKGDLSSESTVSRIRTEHFPLTLESARPSHTSQYLCASQTSGGWFFGPGTRLTVL.

Many counts were recorded for this clone. The chain employs TRBV3-1 and TRBJ1-6; no reliable D call. V was shortened by 4 bases and J by 8 bases, with 9 bases between the two germline ends. The CDR3 covers 13 residues. The V gene's germline CDR1 is LGHDT and CDR2 YNNKEL (reference sequence). CDR3 residues: CASSPLPDSPLHF. CDR3 DNA sequence: TGTGCCAGCAGCCCTCTACCCGATTCACCCCTCCACTTT.

This clone was observed many times. Within the sample, other DNA sequences also encode this same CDR3. The rearrangement joins TRBV20-1 to TRBJ1-5, with a weak D call TRBD1 (5 bases). Trimming took 6 bases from V and 3 from J, leaving 12 bases between them. The CDR3 consists of 13 residues. CDR1 and CDR2 (germline): DFQATT, SNEGSKA (reference sequence). Here the CDR3 DNA reads TGCAGTGCAGTAAAGGGGAACAATCAGCCCCAGCATTTT. Residues: CSAVKGNNQPQHF.

This clone was seen ten or more times. The chain has TRBV4-1 and TRBJ2-3, with 7 positions matching TRBD2. V lost 4 bases, J lost 5 bases, and 12 bases stayed unmatched. The germline V gene has CDR1 MGHRA and CDR2 YSYEKL. The CDR3 is made up of 16 amino acids. The CDR3 spells CASSRRGGRVGDTQYF. DNA for the CDR3: TGCGCCAGCAGCCGGCGAGGCGGGAGAGTTGGAGATACGCAGTATTTT.

This clone occurred many times. The V gene is TRBV12-3 or TRBV12-4, the J gene TRBJ1-1; no definite D call. This CDR3 comprises 16 residues. The V and J ends lost 6 bases and 0 bases respectively, with 17 bases between them. The CDR3 loop is CASRGGIWTLNTEAFF. CDR3 nucleotide sequence: TGTGCCAGCAGGGGAGGTATTTGGACCCTGAACACTGAAGCTTTCTTT.